This record looks at one T cell receptor beta chain sequence and its context. The target antigen is unknown. This CDR3 contains 15 residues. The J segment lost 4 bases and the V segment lost 5 bases, leaving 4 bases of the junction unmatched. In germline, CDR1 is SGHTA, CDR2 FQGTGA. Study findings and constraints: Tumor Treg TCRs overlapped most with tumor naive CD4+ cells.

Full-length variable regions came from constant-region reverse primers plus semi-nested Nested Universal Primer A PCR. TCRdb called the 5' RACE reads again in MiXCR, with one record for every CDR3 protein. In the table there are about 46,000 distinct CDR3 sequences, about 28% of which are singletons. CD25-based Treg depletion was applied to purified naive CD4+ T cells. The clonotype was recovered from a female donor with breast cancer. Sequencing was done on a sample of naive CD4+ T cells sorted from blood. The sample's subset: naive CD4+ T cells, CD4+CD45RA+CD25-. This sequence joins TRBV7-3 and TRBJ2-6, with TRBD2 identical over 8 bases. CDR3 in DNA: TGTGCCAGCAGCCCCGGGGGGGGCGGGGCCAACGTCCTGACTTTC. Its protein is CASSPGGGGANVLTF.